These 14 T cell receptor beta chains share one sample of origin, sequenced in a study of blood T cell repertoires in COVID-19. Only in-frame clones appear in the TCRdb table, and some are missing; sequencing was by immunoSEQ multiplex PCR. Of about 500,000 clones listed, about 89% are singletons. The sample was peripheral blood. The receptors stem from a woman between 45 and 65 years old with COVID-19, enrolled during active disease.

Concerning this clone: Germline is not matched at one junction end, which may reflect a read error. The chain links TRBV5-1 to TRBJ1-1, with 7 bases aligning to TRBD1. The germline V gene has CDR1 SGHRS and CDR2 YFSETQ. The CDR3 consists of 14 residues. The chain's CDR3 is CASSPGGLKTEAFF. For the CDR3, the DNA is TGCGCCAGCAGCCCAGGGGGGCTGAAAACTGAAGCTTTCTTT.

This chain links TRBV20-1 with TRBJ1-1; possibly TRBD1 for D (6 bases). This CDR3 has 11 residues. In germline, CDR1 is DFQATT, CDR2 SNEGSKA (reference sequence). Trimming stripped 5 bases from V and 8 bases from J, with 12 bases between. Here the CDR3 reads CSAPRGMEAFF. The CDR3 DNA is TGCAGTGCTCCTAGGGGGATGGAAGCTTTCTTT.

This sequence joins TRBV5-1 and TRBJ2-3, with D possibly matching TRBD2 (5 bases). CDR3 length: 18 residues. The V gene's germline CDR1 is SGHRS and CDR2 YFSETQ. V was cut by 0 bases and J by 0 bases, with 17 bases left in between. CDR3 residues: CASSLVGGRVTSTDTQYF. In DNA form, the CDR3 reads TGCGCCAGCAGCTTGGTAGGTGGGAGAGTTACTAGCACAGATACGCAGTATTTT.

This chain joins TRBV2 and TRBJ1-5; perhaps TRBD1 as D (5 bases). The CDR3 is 14 amino acids. Germline loops: CDR1 SNHLY, CDR2 FYNNEI. Trimming stripped 7 bases from V and 2 bases from J, with 12 bases between. The CDR3 here is CASNGLQGNQPQHF. The CDR3 coding sequence is TGTGCCAGCAACGGGTTACAGGGCAATCAGCCCCAGCATTTT.

The chain's CDR3 is CASRNGQQNYGYTF. For the CDR3, the DNA is TGTGCCAGCAGGAACGGACAGCAGAACTATGGCTACACCTTC. The chain employs TRBV6-6 and TRBJ1-2, with D maybe TRBD1 (6 bases). Trimming pared 6 bases from V and 2 bases from J, leaving 13 bases between. The germline CDR1 and CDR2 sequences are MNHNY and SVGAGI (reference sequence). The CDR3 contains 14 residues.

Regarding this clone: Other DNA sequences from this sample encode an identical CDR3 as well. The chain carries TRBV5-1 and TRBJ1-1, with 7 nucleotides matching TRBD1. The CDR3 length is 15 residues. V was clipped by 0 bases and J by 5 bases; unmatched bases: 7. Per germline, CDR1 SGHRS and CDR2 YFSETQ. This chain's CDR3 is CASSLEGRGNTEAFF. DNA of the CDR3: TGCGCCAGCAGCTTGGAGGGCAGGGGGAATACTGAAGCTTTCTTT.

The chain couples TRBV21-1 to TRBJ2-2; the table's D call, TRBD2, has no DNA check behind it. TRBV21-1 is classified as a pseudogene. This CDR3 is 15 amino acids long. The CDR3 region has the DNA TGTGCCAGCAGCAAAGGGCTCGAGGACACCGGGGAGCTGTTTTTT. It codes for CASSKGLEDTGELFF.

The chain employs TRBV2 and TRBJ2-3, with TRBD2 as a possible D gene (6 bases). CDR1 SNHLY and CDR2 FYNNEI come from the germline V gene. The length of the CDR3 is 12 residues. The V end lost 8 bases, the J end lost 5 bases, and 11 bases lay between the germline ends. CDR3: CASRGKEDTQYF. The DNA of the CDR3 is TGTGCCAGCCGCGGGAAGGAAGATACGCAGTATTTT. The full variable domain, completed using reference TRBV2 and TRBJ2-3, is EPEVTQTPSHQVTQMGQEVILRCVPISNHLYFYWYRQILGQKVEFLVSFYNNEISEKSEIFDDQFSVERPDGSNFTLKIRSTKLEDSAMYFCASRGKEDTQYFGPGTRLTVL.

This clone has only one observation. The chain has TRBV3-1 (or the pseudogene TRBV3-2) and TRBJ1-2; TRBD1 is a possible D gene (5 bases). Trimming pared 1 base from V and 7 bases from J, leaving 16 bases between. Germline CDR1 reads LGHDT; CDR2 reads YNNKEL (reference sequence). This CDR3 has 15 amino acids. CDR3 loop: CASSQVRVGMSGYTF. Written as DNA, the CDR3 is TGTGCCAGCAGCCAAGTCAGGGTCGGTATGAGTGGCTACACCTTC.

The V gene is TRBV4-1, the J gene TRBJ2-3, with TRBD2 identical over 10 bases. V lost 3 bases and J lost 0; bases outside the gene matches: 9. Germline V lookup: CDR1 MGHRA, CDR2 YSYEKL. This CDR3 contains 18 residues. The DNA of the CDR3 is TGCGCCAGCAGCCACTCCCCAAGCGGGGGGGCTAGCACAGATACGCAGTATTTT. Translation gives CASSHSPSGGASTDTQYF.

This sequence joins TRBV7-9 and TRBJ2-7, with TRBD1 matching 10 bases. The V segment lost 10 bases and the J segment 5 bases; nucleotides outside the gene matches: 8. The length of the CDR3 is 13 residues. CDR1 and CDR2 (germline): SEHNR, FQNEAQ (reference sequence). For the CDR3, the DNA is TGTGCCACCAGGGGGACAGGGGAGGACGAGCAGTACTTC. Its protein product is CATRGTGEDEQYF.

The rearrangement joins TRBV3-1 (or the pseudogene TRBV3-2) to TRBJ1-2; 7 nucleotides align to TRBD1. Germline V gene lookup returns CDR1 LGHDT and CDR2 YNNKEL (reference sequence). V lost 3 bases, J lost 4 bases, and 8 bases stayed unmatched. This CDR3 region has 15 residues. The CDR3 bases are TGTGCCAGCAGCCACAATGACCGGGACAGCTATGGCTACACCTTC. Its protein product is CASSHNDRDSYGYTF.

J is TRBJ1-5 and V is TRBV2, with D uncertain. The CDR3 sequence is 13 residues long. Trimming shortened V by 6 bases and J by 0 bases, and 6 bases separated the two germline ends. Germline CDR1 and CDR2: SNHLY and FYNNEI. The CDR3: CASSVYSNQPQHF. For the CDR3, the DNA is TGTGCCAGCAGCGTATATAGCAATCAGCCCCAGCATTTT.

Only one count was recorded for this clone. This chain uses TRBV3-1 (or the pseudogene TRBV3-2) with TRBJ2-7; the match to TRBD2 covers 14 bases. The J segment lost 7 bases and the V segment lost 3 bases, leaving 8 bases of the junction unmatched. CDR1 and CDR2 (germline): LGHDT, YNNKEL (reference sequence). The CDR3 is 16 residues long. The CDR3 nucleotides read TGTGCCAGCAGCCATCGACTAGCGGGGGGGCCGGGGGAGCAGTACTTC. Translated: CASSHRLAGGPGEQYF.